The present TCR beta chain was sequenced within a study of identical twins. The CDR3 length is 16 residues. CDR1 and CDR2 from the germline V gene are ENHRY and SYGVKD. With 2 bases removed from V and 5 bases from J, the gap between germline ends came to 18 bases. MiXCR, run by TCRdb on the 5' RACE reads, gives a single entry per CDR3 protein. Of more than 400,000 distinct CDR3 sequences in the sample, 15% were seen once. This sample also appeared in a second study, on yellow fever vaccine responses in identical twins.

This sequence originates from a young woman in good health. The chain carries TRBV10-3 and TRBJ2-5; no clear D gene. The sequenced sample consisted of CD4+ T cells sorted from blood. CDR3 in amino acids: CAISETDPAVGETQYF. The CDR3, as DNA: TGTGCCATCAGTGAGACGGACCCCGCAGTTGGGGAGACCCAGTACTTC.